This T cell receptor beta chain was documented in a study of T cell changes during pregnancy in multiple sclerosis. Measured with immunoSEQ multiplex PCR; TCRdb has only the in-frame clones, and not every one. Among about 66,000 clones listed, roughly nine tenths were seen once. The CDR3 has 14 amino acids. Trimming stripped 5 bases from V and 2 bases from J, with 11 bases between. CDR1 SGHRS and CDR2 YFSETQ come from the germline V gene. The material sequenced was CD8+ T cells from peripheral blood mononuclear cells, taken before pregnancy. This clonotype was obtained from a female donor with multiple sclerosis, enrolled in a pregnancy study. This chain links TRBV5-1 with TRBJ1-5; D may be TRBD1 (6 bases). The CDR3 sequence: CASSLGGGNQPQHF. DNA of the CDR3: TGCGCCAGCAGTCTAGGGGGGGGCAATCAGCCCCAGCATTTT. The variable domain in full, with the rest retrieved from reference TRBV5-1 and TRBJ1-5, is KAGVTQTPRYLIKTRGQQVTLSCSPISGHRSVSWYQQTPGQGLQFLFEYFSETQRNKGNFPGRFSGRQFSNSRSEMNVSTLELGDSALYLCASSLGGGNQPQHFGDGTRLSIL.